Reported below is one T cell receptor (beta chain). In the source study's methods: Counts of nucleated cells, estimated from reference gene primer amplification, were obtained. Sequencing was performed with immunoSEQ multiplex PCR; in TCRdb, only in-frame clones are kept and a portion is missing. The V and J calls and the clone size are those of that table, but D and trimming were determined from the DNA. The sample shows 250,000 or so clones, 65% to 85% of them seen only once. The data originate from a study of blood T cell repertoires in COVID-19. As for the study in general: The United States, Italy and Spain were the sources of the acute and convalescent COVID-19 samples. The cDNA or gDNA used as material had been derived from T cells, B-cell-depleted T cells, or PBMCs.

Germline values: CDR1 SGHRS, CDR2 YFSETQ. CDR3 size: 14 residues. J lost 2 bases, V lost 6 bases, and 4 bases had no gene match. The chain combines TRBV5-1 with TRBJ1-4; 7 positions match TRBD1. This clonotype was sampled from a woman aged 40-49 years who had recovered from COVID-19. The sample consisted of peripheral blood. Here the CDR3 DNA reads TGCGCCAGCACCCGGGACAGCACTAATGAAAAACTGTTTTTT. Translated: CASTRDSTNEKLFF. Full variable domain (outside the CDR3, taken from reference TRBV5-1 and TRBJ1-4): KAGVTQTPRYLIKTRGQQVTLSCSPISGHRSVSWYQQTPGQGLQFLFEYFSETQRNKGNFPGRFSGRQFSNSRSEMNVSTLELGDSALYLCASTRDSTNEKLFFGSGTQLSVL.